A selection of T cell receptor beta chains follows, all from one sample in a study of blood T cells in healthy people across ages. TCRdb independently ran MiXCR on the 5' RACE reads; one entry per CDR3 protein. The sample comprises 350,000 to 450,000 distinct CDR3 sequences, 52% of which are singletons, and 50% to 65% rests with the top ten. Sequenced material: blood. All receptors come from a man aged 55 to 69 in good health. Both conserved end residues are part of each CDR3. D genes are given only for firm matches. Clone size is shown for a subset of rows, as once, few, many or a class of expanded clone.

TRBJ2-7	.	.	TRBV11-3	CASMNFLYEQYF	TGTGCCAGCATGAACTTCCTCTACGAGCAGTACTTC
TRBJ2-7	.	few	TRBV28	CASSVGGREQYF	TGTGCCAGCAGCGTCGGGGGGCGAGAGCAGTACTTC
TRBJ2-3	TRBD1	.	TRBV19	CASSIDRTGADTQYF	TGTGCCAGTAGTATAGATCGGACAGGGGCAGATACGCAGTATTTT
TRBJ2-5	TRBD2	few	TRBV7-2	CASGGGGTRRVETQYF	TGTGCCAGCGGCGGGGGGGGGACACGACGGGTAGAGACCCAGTACTTC
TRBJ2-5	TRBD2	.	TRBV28	CASTLEALASQTAQYF	TGTGCCAGCACTCTCGAGGCACTAGCGTCCCAGACGGCCCAGTACTTC
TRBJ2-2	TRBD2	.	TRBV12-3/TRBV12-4	CASSWTSGGAKRAGELFF	TGTGCCAGCAGTTGGACTAGCGGGGGGGCCAAAAGGGCCGGGGAGCTGTTTTTT
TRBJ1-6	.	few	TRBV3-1	CASSQDGGNSPLHF	TGTGCCAGCAGCCAAGACGGGGGAAATTCACCCCTCCACTTT
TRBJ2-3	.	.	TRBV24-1	CATSDFGGSTDTQYF	TGTGCCACCAGTGATTTCGGGGGCAGCACAGATACGCAGTATTTT
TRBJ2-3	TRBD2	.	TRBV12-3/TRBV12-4	CASSLSGDTDTQYF	TGTGCCAGCAGCCTCAGCGGGGACACAGATACGCAGTATTTT
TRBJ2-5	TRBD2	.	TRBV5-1	CASSLVSSGGEGETQYF	TGCGCCAGCAGCTTGGTGTCTAGCGGGGGCGAGGGGGAGACCCAGTACTTC
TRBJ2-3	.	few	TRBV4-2	CASSQEPGPRVDTQYF	TGTGCCAGCAGCCAAGAACCGGGGCCGCGGGTGGATACGCAGTATTTT
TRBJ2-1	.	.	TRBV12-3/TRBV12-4	CASSRSSDPSFEQFF	TGTGCCAGCAGCCGTTCTAGCGACCCCAGTTTCGAGCAGTTCTTC
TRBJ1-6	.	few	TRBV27	CASSLRNSGSPLHF	TGTGCCAGCAGTTTACGAAACTCGGGTTCACCCCTCCACTTT
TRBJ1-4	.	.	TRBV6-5	CASSPSTATNEKLFF	TGTGCCAGCAGTCCGTCGACAGCAACTAATGAAAAACTGTTTTTT
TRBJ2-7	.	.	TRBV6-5	CASSYRSDISSYEQYF	TGTGCCAGCAGTTACAGGTCCGATATTAGCTCCTACGAGCAGTACTTC
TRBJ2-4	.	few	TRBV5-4	CASSLESGGYNEQYF	TGTGCCAGCAGCTTAGAGTCCGGCGGCTACAATGAGCAGTACTTC
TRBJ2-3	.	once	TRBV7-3	CTSSLTSDTQYF	TGTACCAGCAGCTTAACGTCGGATACGCAGTATTTT
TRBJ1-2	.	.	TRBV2	CANSEAYGYTF	TGTGCCAACAGTGAAGCTTATGGCTACACCTTT
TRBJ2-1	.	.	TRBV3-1	CASTRPPYNEQFF	TGTGCCAGCACCCGCCCCCCTTACAATGAGCAGTTCTTC
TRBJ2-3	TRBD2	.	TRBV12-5	CASATGLADGRDTQYF	TGTGCTAGTGCCACGGGACTAGCGGACGGCAGAGATACGCAGTATTTT
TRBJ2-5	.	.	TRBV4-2	CASSQRSLNQETQYF	TGTGCCAGCAGCCAAAGGTCCCTAAACCAAGAGACCCAGTACTTC
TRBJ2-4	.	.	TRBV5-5	CASSYLPRDAKNIQYF	TGTGCCAGCAGCTACCTCCCACGGGACGCCAAAAACATTCAGTACTTC
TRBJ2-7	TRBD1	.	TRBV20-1	CSANPQDRGGSYEQYF	TGCAGTGCTAACCCTCAGGACAGGGGAGGGTCCTACGAGCAGTACTTC
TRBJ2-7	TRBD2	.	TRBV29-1	CSVETSDSYEQYF	TGCAGCGTTGAGACTAGCGACTCCTACGAGCAGTACTTC
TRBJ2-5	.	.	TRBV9	CASSAPLVWEETQYF	TGTGCCAGCAGCGCCCCGCTGGTATGGGAAGAGACCCAGTACTTC
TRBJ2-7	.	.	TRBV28	CASSSYDGGDEQYF	TGTGCCAGCAGTTCTTACGACGGCGGGGACGAGCAGTACTTC
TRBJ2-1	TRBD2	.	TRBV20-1	CSAETSGSCNEQFF	TGCAGTGCTGAGACTAGCGGCTCCTGCAATGAGCAGTTCTTC
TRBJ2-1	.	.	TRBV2	CASRPGRDSFF	TGTGCCAGCAGACCCGGGCGGGACTCGTTCTTC
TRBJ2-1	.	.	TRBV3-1	CASSQGALYCNEQFF	TGTGCCAGCAGCCAAGGAGCACTTTACTGCAATGAGCAGTTCTTC
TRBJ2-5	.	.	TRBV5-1	CASSLGTAREEQYF	TGCGCCAGCAGCTTGGGAACGGCCAGGGAAGAGCAGTACTTC
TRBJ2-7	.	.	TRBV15	CATSPPGVLRYEQYF	TGTGCCACCAGCCCCCCAGGGGTGCTACGCTACGAGCAGTACTTC
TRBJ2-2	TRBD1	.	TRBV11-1	CASTKQGAASGELFF	TGTGCCAGCACCAAACAGGGGGCGGCTTCCGGGGAGCTGTTTTTT